The rows below give T cell receptor beta chains drawn from one sample of a study of monozygotic twins with cystic fibrosis. Profiled with immunoSEQ multiplex PCR; TCRdb holds only in-frame clones, not every one. The sample includes approximately 20,000 clones, approximately 97% seen only once; the top ten take over 0.12%. The sequencing sample was made of blood. These receptors came from a girl aged 10 to 17 with cystic fibrosis. CDR3s include the opening cysteine and the closing phenylalanine or tryptophan. D genes are given only for firm matches. Size is omitted from some rows. Given values are once, few, many or a class for expanded clones.

J,V,size,D,CDR3,DNA
TRBJ1-5,TRBV19,NA,TRBD1,CASSTGGQGSQPQHF,TGTGCCAGTAGTACAGGGGGACAGGGCAGTCAGCCCCAGCATTTT
TRBJ1-1,TRBV7-6,once,NA,CASSLGPGPGTEAFF,TGTGCCAGCAGCTTAGGGCCGGGCCCTGGCACTGAAGCTTTCTTT
TRBJ2-7,TRBV25-1,NA,NA,CASRYGAGRTYEQYF,TGTGCCAGCAGATACGGGGCAGGGCGAACCTACGAGCAGTACTTC
TRBJ2-7,TRBV30,NA,TRBD1,CAWSVHPGTGADEQYF,TGTGCCTGGAGTGTACATCCGGGGACAGGGGCGGACGAGCAGTACTTC
TRBJ2-5,TRBV19,NA,TRBD2,CASSAVLAGGTQYF,TGTGCCAGTAGCGCCGTGTTAGCGGGAGGGACCCAGTACTTC
TRBJ2-5,TRBV23-1,NA,NA,CASSQSGRQRIQETQYF,TGCGCCAGCAGTCAATCGGGGCGGCAGCGTATTCAAGAGACCCAGTACTTC
TRBJ2-2,TRBV6-5,NA,NA,CASSPALKNTGELFF,TGTGCCAGCAGCCCTGCCCTAAAAAACACCGGGGAGCTGTTTTTT
TRBJ2-2,TRBV4-3,NA,NA,CASSPGGSGTGELFF,TGCGCCAGCAGCCCGGGTGGTAGCGGCACCGGGGAGCTGTTTTTT
TRBJ2-1,TRBV4-2,NA,TRBD2,CASSQGNLRSGRDPHNEQFF,TGTGCCAGCAGCCAGGGTAACTTGCGTAGCGGGAGGGATCCTCACAATGAGCAGTTCTTC
TRBJ2-5,TRBV9,NA,NA,CASSVRETQYF,TGTGCCAGCAGCGTCAGGGAGACCCAGTACTTC
TRBJ1-2,TRBV6-5,once,TRBD1,CASSTGTVVRYTF,TGTGCCAGCAGTACCGGGACAGTTGTGCGCTACACCTTC
TRBJ1-4,TRBV16,NA,TRBD1,CASSGGTGAEKLFF,TGTGCCAGCAGCGGGGGGACAGGGGCTGAAAAACTGTTTTTT
TRBJ2-7,TRBV19,NA,NA,CASSPRGSYEQYF,TGTGCCAGTAGTCCCCGGGGCTCCTACGAGCAGTACTTC
TRBJ2-5,TRBV28,NA,NA,CASSLQETQYF,TGTGCCAGCAGTTTACAAGAGACCCAGTACTTC
TRBJ2-1,TRBV5-4,NA,NA,CASSLRGGDYNEQFF,TGTGCCAGCAGCTTGCGCGGCGGGGACTACAATGAGCAGTTCTTC
TRBJ1-2,TRBV5-4,NA,TRBD1,CASTRIDRAGDGYTF,TGTGCCAGCACCCGAATCGACAGGGCCGGGGATGGCTACACCTTC
TRBJ1-2,TRBV27,few,NA,CASSLLLDGSDGYTF,TGTGCCAGCAGCCTCCTTCTCGATGGCAGCGATGGCTACACCTTC
TRBJ2-5,TRBV4-2,NA,TRBD2,CASSQDAPGGTKTQYF,TGTGCCAGCAGCCAAGATGCCCCGGGAGGTACGAAGACCCAGTACTTC
TRBJ2-2,TRBV15,NA,NA,CATSSWYTGELFF,TGTGCCACCAGCAGTTGGTACACCGGGGAGCTGTTTTTT
TRBJ2-1,TRBV7-6,NA,TRBD2,CASSLGLAGDNEQFF,TGTGCCAGCAGCTTAGGGCTAGCGGGAGACAATGAGCAGTTCTTC
TRBJ2-3,TRBV6-6,once,TRBD2,CASRGPGLANTDTQYF,TGTGCCAGCAGGGGACCGGGACTAGCGAACACAGATACGCAGTATTTT
TRBJ1-1,TRBV14,NA,NA,CASSQVGRGAEAFF,TGTGCCAGCAGCCAAGTAGGGAGGGGGGCTGAAGCTTTCTTT
TRBJ2-7,TRBV6-5,NA,TRBD1,CASSYGGQGVYEQYF,TGTGCCAGCAGTTACGGGGGACAGGGCGTCTACGAGCAGTACTTC
TRBJ2-3,TRBV19,NA,NA,CATSTTGSRTDTQYF,TGTGCCACCTCAACCACCGGGAGTCGCACAGATACGCAGTATTTT
TRBJ2-7,TRBV5-1,NA,TRBD2,CASSPFSGGSYEQYF,TGCGCCAGCAGCCCATTTAGCGGGGGCTCCTACGAGCAGTACTTC
TRBJ2-3,TRBV13,NA,TRBD2,CASSSYSSTSGSADTQYF,TGTGCCAGCAGCTCGTATTCTTCGACTAGCGGGAGTGCGGATACGCAGTATTTT
TRBJ2-5,TRBV30,NA,TRBD2,CAWSWNSGVQETQYF,TGTGCCTGGAGTTGGAATAGCGGGGTACAAGAGACCCAGTACTTC